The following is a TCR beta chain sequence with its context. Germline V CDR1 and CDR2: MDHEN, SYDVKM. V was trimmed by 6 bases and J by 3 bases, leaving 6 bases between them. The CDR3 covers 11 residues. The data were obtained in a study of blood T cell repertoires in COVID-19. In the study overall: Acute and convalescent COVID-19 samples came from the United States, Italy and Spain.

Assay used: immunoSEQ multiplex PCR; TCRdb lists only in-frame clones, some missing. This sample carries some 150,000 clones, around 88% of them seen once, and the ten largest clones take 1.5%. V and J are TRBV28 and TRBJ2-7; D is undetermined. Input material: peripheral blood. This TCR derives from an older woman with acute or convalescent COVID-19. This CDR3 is CASSPGYEQYF. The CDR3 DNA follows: TGTGCCAGCAGCCCGGGCTACGAGCAGTACTTC.